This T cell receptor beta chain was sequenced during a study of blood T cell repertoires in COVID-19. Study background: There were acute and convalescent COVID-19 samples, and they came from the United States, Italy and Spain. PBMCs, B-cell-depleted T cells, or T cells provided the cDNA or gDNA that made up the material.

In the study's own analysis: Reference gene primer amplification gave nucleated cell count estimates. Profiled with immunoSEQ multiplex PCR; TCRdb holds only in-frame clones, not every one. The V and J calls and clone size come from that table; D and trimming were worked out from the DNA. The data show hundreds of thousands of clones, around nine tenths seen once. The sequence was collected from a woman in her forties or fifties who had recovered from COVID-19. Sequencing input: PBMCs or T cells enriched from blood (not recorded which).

CDR3 DNA sequence: TGTGCCAGCAGGACCCAACAGGGACTAGCGGACTACAATGAGCAGTTCTTC. Translating it yields CASRTQQGLADYNEQFF. This chain joins TRBV28 and TRBJ2-1, with 11 bases matching TRBD2. The CDR3 extends over 17 amino acids. V shed 6 bases, J shed 3 bases, and the junction held 10 bases outside the gene matches. Germline CDR1 and CDR2: MDHEN and SYDVKM.